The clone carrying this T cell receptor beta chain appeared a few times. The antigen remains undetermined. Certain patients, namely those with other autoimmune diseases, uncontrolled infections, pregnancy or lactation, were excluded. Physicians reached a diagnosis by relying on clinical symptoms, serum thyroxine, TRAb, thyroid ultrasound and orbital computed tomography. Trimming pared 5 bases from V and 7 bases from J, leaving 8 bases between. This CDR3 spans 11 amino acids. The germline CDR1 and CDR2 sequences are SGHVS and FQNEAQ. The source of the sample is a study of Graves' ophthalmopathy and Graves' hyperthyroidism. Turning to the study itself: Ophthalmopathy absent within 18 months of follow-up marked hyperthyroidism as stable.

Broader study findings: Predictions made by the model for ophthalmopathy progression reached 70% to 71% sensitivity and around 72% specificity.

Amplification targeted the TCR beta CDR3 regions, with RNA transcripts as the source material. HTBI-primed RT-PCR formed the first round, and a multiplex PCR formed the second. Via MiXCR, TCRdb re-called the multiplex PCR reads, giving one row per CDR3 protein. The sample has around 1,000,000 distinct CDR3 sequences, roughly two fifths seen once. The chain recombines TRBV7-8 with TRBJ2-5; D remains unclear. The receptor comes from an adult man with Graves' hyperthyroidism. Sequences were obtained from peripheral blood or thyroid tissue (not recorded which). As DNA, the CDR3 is TGTGCCAGCAGCCAAGACGCGACCCAGTACTTC. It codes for CASSQDATQYF. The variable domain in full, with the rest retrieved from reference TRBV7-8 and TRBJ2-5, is GAGVSQSPRYKVAKRGQDVALRCDPISGHVSLFWYQQALGQGPEFLTYFQNEAQLDKSGLPSDRFFAERPEGSVSTLKIQRTQQEDSAVYLCASSQDATQYFGPGTRLLVL.